This T cell receptor (beta chain) emerged from a study of post-analysis software for immune sequencing data. General study findings and limits: Patients used about five TRBV segments, including TRBV5-6, TRBV5-1 and TRBV20-1, more often than controls.

Carried by the TCR beta cDNA libraries were unique molecular identifiers. TCRdb processed the PCR reads anew with MiXCR; each CDR3 protein has one entry. The sample yields around 400,000 distinct CDR3 sequences, about a third seen once. Of note for this clonotype: As yet, its antigen is unknown.

Germline V CDR1 and CDR2: SGHTA, FQGNSA. Deletions cut 3 bases from V and 0 bases from J, with 11 bases between. This CDR3 contains 15 residues. The material sequenced was blood. This receptor was taken from a girl under 18 with multiple sclerosis. The chain recombines TRBV7-2 with TRBJ2-5; D might be TRBD1 (7 bases). Written as DNA, the CDR3 is TGTGCCAGCAGCTTCCAGGGGGGTAACCAAGAGACCCAGTACTTC. The encoded protein is CASSFQGGNQETQYF.